The clone carrying this T cell receptor (beta chain) has only a few counts. Antigen specificity is unknown. Collection of roughly 9.8 milliliters of peripheral blood was performed for each donor. Per germline, CDR1 SGHAT and CDR2 FQNNGV. Trimming removed 6 bases at V and 0 bases at J, with 14 bases between. The CDR3 covers 15 residues. The data were taken from a study of blood T cells in healthy people across ages. As for the study in general: Every two T cells gave about one barcoded beta molecule via template switching.

The authors ran a second PCR of roughly 6 to 12 cycles using a sample-barcoded 5' primer and a J-beta primer mix. One entry per CDR3 protein, called by TCRdb with MiXCR from the 5' RACE reads. The profile shows approximately 1.5 million distinct CDR3 sequences, approximately 43% of them singletons. Study observations and caveats: Donor CMV status, an unknown factor, possibly confounded changes in expanded clonotypes.

Sequenced material: blood. The chain recombines TRBV11-2 with TRBJ1-2; D might be TRBD1 (6 bases). The sequence was collected from a woman aged 18-29 years in good health. The CDR3 DNA reads as TGTGCCAGCAGACGCCTTCAGGGGCCTAACTATGGCTACACCTTC. As protein: CASRRLQGPNYGYTF.